Following are 11 T cell receptor beta chains from one sample sequenced in a study of control samples from healthy donors and cancer patients. Only in-frame clones appear in the TCRdb table, and some are missing; sequencing was by immunoSEQ multiplex PCR. The sample records more than 95,000 clones, around 94% being singletons. The specimen sequenced was PBMCs. These receptors all come from a man older than 75 with head and neck cancer.

The rearrangement links TRBV10-3 to TRBJ1-2; D remains ambiguous. CDR1 is ENHRY and CDR2 is SYGVKD in the germline V gene. The CDR3 has 15 residues. V dropped 8 bases and J dropped 6 bases, with 22 bases sitting between them. In nucleotides, the CDR3 is TGTGCCATCGGTATAACACGGGCACCGCAAGATGGCTACACCTTC. It specifies CAIGITRAPQDGYTF.

The chain combines TRBV6-2 or TRBV6-3 with TRBJ1-6; possibly TRBD1 for D (5 bases). CDR1 and CDR2 from the germline V gene are MNHEY and SVGEGT. Deletions cut 5 bases from V and 10 bases from J, with 21 bases between. This CDR3 region has 16 residues. The CDR3 loop is CASSRPPGIGDSPLHF. DNA for the CDR3: TGTGCCAGCAGTCGCCCTCCCGGGATAGGGGACTCACCCCTCCACTTT.

With respect to this clone: A junction boundary mismatches the germline segment, possibly from a read error. V usage is TRBV5-4 and J usage is TRBJ2-1; 8 bases line up with TRBD1. Germline values: CDR1 SGHNT, CDR2 YYREEE (reference sequence). The CDR3 sequence is 14 residues long. CDR3 nucleotides: TGTGCCAACAGCCTACCGACAGGGGCCAATGAGCAGTTCTTC. Translation gives CANSLPTGANEQFF. The full variable domain, in which reference TRBV5-4 and TRBJ2-1 provide the parts outside the CDR3, is ETGVTQSPTHLIKTRGQQVTLRCSSQSGHNTVSWYQQALGQGPQFIFQYYREEENGRGNFPPRFSGLQFPNYSSELNVNALELDDSALYLCANSLPTGANEQFFGPGTRLTVL.

The rearrangement uses TRBV9 and TRBJ2-7, with TRBD2 matching over 16 bases. Per the germline V gene, CDR1 is SGDLS and CDR2 is YYNGEE. Trimming at V came to 4 bases and at J to 6 bases, leaving 10 bases not matched to a gene. The CDR3 contains 17 residues. The CDR3 loop reads CASSPLLGTSGRVEQYF. CDR3 DNA: TGTGCCAGCAGCCCCCTCCTTGGGACTAGCGGGAGGGTCGAGCAGTACTTC.

This sequence joins TRBV4-1 and TRBJ2-7, with TRBD2 matching 10 bases. CDR1 is MGHRA and CDR2 is YSYEKL in the germline V gene. This CDR3 region has 15 residues. V lost 4 bases and J lost 4; bases outside the gene matches: 7. The CDR3, as DNA: TGCGCCAGCAGCCCGCGTTCTAGCGGGGGATACGAGCAGTACTTC. This translates into CASSPRSSGGYEQYF.

The chain has TRBV12-5 and TRBJ2-2; D is perhaps TRBD1 (6 bases). CDR1 is LGHNT, CDR2 FRNRAP, per germline. Trimming removed 2 bases at V and 1 base at J, with 11 bases between. CDR3 length: 16 amino acids. In nucleotides, the CDR3 is TGTGCTAGTGGTTTGACAACAGGGTGGAACACCGGGGAGCTGTTTTTT. Encoded protein: CASGLTTGWNTGELFF.

The rearrangement uses TRBV3-1 (or the pseudogene TRBV3-2) and TRBJ1-2; D gene unclear. The CDR3 loop spans 12 amino acids. Germline CDR1 LGHDT, CDR2 YNNKEL (reference sequence). V was cut by 5 bases and J by 9 bases, with 13 bases left in between. The CDR3 bases are TGTGCCAGCAGCAAAGGCGTTAGGAGCTACACCTTC. As protein: CASSKGVRSYTF.

The chain uses TRBV5-5 and TRBJ2-2; 7 bases line up with TRBD1. The V segment lost 1 base and the J segment 5 bases; nucleotides outside the gene matches: 5. The length of the CDR3 is 15 residues. Germline values: CDR1 SGHKS, CDR2 YYEKEE (reference sequence). The CDR3 loop reads CASSLYRGGTGELFF. Here the CDR3 DNA reads TGTGCCAGCAGCTTGTACAGGGGCGGGACCGGGGAGCTGTTTTTT.

The rearrangement links TRBV6-5 to TRBJ2-3; TRBD2 aligns across 7 bases. The CDR3 is 12 amino acids. V shed 5 bases, J shed 8 bases, and the junction held 4 bases outside the gene matches. The germline V gene has CDR1 MNHEY and CDR2 SVGAGI. The CDR3 DNA reads TGTGCCAGCAGTCCCCCGGGGGGTACGCAGTATTTT. Its translation is CASSPPGGTQYF.

CDR3 loop: CASSLASQGATDTQYF. CDR3 DNA sequence: TGTGCCAGCAGCTTAGCCTCACAGGGGGCCACAGATACGCAGTATTTT. This sequence joins TRBV7-8 and TRBJ2-3; 9 bases map to TRBD1. Trimming took 0 bases from V and 2 from J; bases not matched to a gene: 3. Germline assignment: CDR1 SGHVS and CDR2 FQNEAQ. The CDR3 is 16 amino acids.

This rearrangement joins TRBV7-8 to TRBJ1-1; 7 positions match TRBD1. The V gene's germline CDR1 is SGHVS and CDR2 FQNEAQ. With 3 bases clipped from V and 9 bases from J, the junction kept 7 bases outside the gene matches. The CDR3 spans 13 residues. The CDR3 reads CASSFKGTAKAFF. The DNA for the CDR3 is TGTGCCAGCAGCTTCAAGGGGACAGCCAAAGCTTTCTTT.